What follows is one T cell receptor (beta chain) and its context. Antigen unknown. The sample is drawn from a study of OX40 agonist ivuxolimab in advanced cancers. Study background: Patients were infused with ivuxolimab every 2 weeks at 0.01 to 10 mg/kg. Notes on the study in general: At 0.1 to 3.0 mg/kg, clonal expansion of CD4+ and CD8+ blood T cells had occurred by week 6.

The germline V gene encodes CDR1 ENHRY and CDR2 SYGVKD. This CDR3 has 14 amino acids. V was clipped by 0 bases and J by 4 bases, with 9 bases between them. The repertoire was sequenced with immunoSEQ multiplex PCR; TCRdb's copy has only in-frame clones and lacks some. The sample lists roughly 70,000 clones, 80% to 90% occurring once. Patients were ineligible given autoimmune disease history or systemic immunosuppression. Specimen: CD4+ or CD8+ T cells sorted from blood, collected in a trial of the OX40 agonist ivuxolimab. The sequence derives from an adult with an advanced solid tumor such as melanoma, head and neck, liver or kidney cancer. This chain connects TRBV10-3 to TRBJ1-2; D not resolved. CDR3 protein: CAISESTAVYGYTF. The CDR3, as DNA: TGTGCCATCAGTGAGTCGACGGCAGTCTATGGCTACACCTTC.